These T cell receptor beta chains were read from a single sample in a study of OX40 agonist ivuxolimab in advanced cancers. This table comes from immunoSEQ multiplex PCR, and its TCRdb copy is limited to in-frame clones, with some not included. The table records about 77,000 clones, around 86% of them present only once. Sequences were derived from CD4+ or CD8+ T cells sorted from blood, sampled in a trial of the OX40 agonist ivuxolimab. Receptors originate from an adult with an advanced solid tumor such as melanoma, head and neck, liver or kidney cancer. Both conserved end residues are part of each CDR3. Fields, in order: D gene, J gene, V gene, clone size, CDR3 protein, CDR3 DNA. A D gene is named only where the DNA matches it firmly. Clone sizes are given selectively: once, few, many, or a class where the clone is expanded.

>.|TRBJ1-5|TRBV19|.
CASSISRDVQPQHF
TGTGCCAGTAGTATCTCCAGGGATGTTCAGCCCCAGCATTTT
>.|TRBJ2-7|TRBV28|.
CASRSGLYEQYF
TGTGCCAGCAGATCTGGGCTCTACGAGCAGTACTTC
>.|TRBJ2-3|TRBV5-8|.
CASSLVGAGVEDTQYF
TGTGCCAGCAGCTTGGTGGGGGCCGGGGTAGAAGATACGCAGTATTTT
>.|TRBJ2-2|TRBV7-2|.
CASSQGRGELFF
TGTGCCAGCAGCCAGGGACGAGGGGAGCTGTTTTTT
>.|TRBJ1-1|TRBV23-1|once
CASSQGRTEAFF
TGCGCCAGCAGTCAAGGAAGAACTGAAGCTTTCTTT
>TRBD1|TRBJ1-4|TRBV15|.
CATSRDPRTGNEKLFF
TGTGCCACCAGCAGAGACCCTCGGACAGGCAATGAAAAACTGTTTTTT
>.|TRBJ2-5|TRBV7-7|.
CASSQQDLRETQYF
TGTGCCAGCAGCCAACAGGACCTCAGGGAGACCCAGTACTTC
>.|TRBJ1-2|TRBV6-1|.
CASNVGFRYGYTF
TGTGCCAGCAATGTGGGTTTCCGCTATGGCTACACCTTC
>.|TRBJ1-4|TRBV19|.
CASSIKARSTNEKLFF
TGTGCCAGTAGTATCAAGGCCCGATCAACTAATGAAAAACTGTTTTTT
>.|TRBJ2-7|TRBV2|.
CASEDRTYAEQYF
TGTGCCAGCGAAGACAGGACGTACGCCGAGCAGTACTTC
>.|TRBJ2-2|TRBV5-1|.
CASSLESRGFGELFF
TGCGCCAGCAGCTTGGAATCTCGGGGTTTTGGGGAGCTGTTTTTT
>.|TRBJ2-6|TRBV10-3|.
CAISESNPGANVLTF
TGTGCCATCAGTGAGTCGAACCCTGGGGCCAACGTCCTGACTTTC
>.|TRBJ1-1|TRBV5-4|.
CASSSEMTVNTEAFF
TGTGCCAGCAGCTCAGAAATGACGGTGAACACTGAAGCTTTCTTT
>.|TRBJ1-6|TRBV5-6|.
CASSFSGTYNSPLHF
TGTGCCAGCAGCTTCTCGGGGACATATAATTCACCCCTCCACTTT
>TRBD1|TRBJ1-1|TRBV2|.
CASSVSRGHVDTEAFF
TGTGCCAGCAGTGTGTCGAGGGGGCATGTAGACACTGAAGCTTTCTTT
>TRBD1|TRBJ2-3|TRBV13|.
CASSMDRDTDTQYF
TGTGCCAGCAGCATGGACAGGGACACAGATACGCAGTATTTT
>.|TRBJ2-1|TRBV2|.
CASSGWGTEGNEQFF
TGTGCCAGCAGTGGTTGGGGGACGGAGGGCAATGAGCAGTTCTTC
>.|TRBJ2-1|TRBV2|once
CASIRTNNEQFF
TGTGCCAGCATAAGGACGAACAATGAGCAGTTCTTC
>TRBD2|TRBJ2-5|TRBV6-1|few
CASSADGGAYETQYF
TGTGCCAGCAGTGCTGACGGGGGGGCATATGAGACCCAGTACTTC
>.|TRBJ2-1|TRBV25-1|.
CASSEVGGNHEQFF
TGTGCCAGCAGTGAAGTCGGCGGGAACCATGAGCAGTTCTTC
>.|TRBJ2-7|TRBV5-1|.
CASSLVSKSSYEQYF
TGCGCCAGCAGCTTGGTCTCCAAGAGCTCCTACGAGCAGTACTTC
>.|TRBJ1-4|TRBV5-1|.
CASSLGGPGLLFF
TGCGCCAGCAGCTTGGGGGGTCCAGGGTTACTGTTTTTT
>.|TRBJ2-4|TRBV4-3|.
CASSPNSLGRAKNIQYF
TGCGCCAGCAGCCCCAACTCTCTAGGGCGAGCCAAAAACATTCAGTACTTC
>.|TRBJ1-2|TRBV9|.
CASSVGDPGGGDYGYTF
TGTGCCAGCAGCGTAGGAGACCCTGGGGGCGGTGACTATGGCTACACCTTC
>.|TRBJ2-1|TRBV9|.
CASSVDLPAKWQFF
TGTGCCAGCAGCGTAGATCTTCCAGCGAAGTGGCAGTTCTTC
>TRBD1|TRBJ1-2|TRBV7-3|.
CASSAGQGAGGYTF
TGTGCCAGCAGCGCGGGACAGGGGGCGGGGGGCTACACCTTC
>.|TRBJ2-5|TRBV28|.
CASSLSQGRETQYF
TGTGCCAGCAGTTTATCTCAGGGTCGTGAGACCCAGTACTTC
>TRBD1|TRBJ1-2|TRBV10-1|.
CASSESSGTDAYGYTF
TGCGCCAGCAGTGAGTCCTCCGGGACAGATGCGTATGGCTACACCTTC
>.|TRBJ1-1|TRBV6-1|.
CASSERGLNTEAFF
TGTGCCAGCAGTGAAAGGGGACTCAACACTGAAGCTTTCTTT
>TRBD1|TRBJ2-7|TRBV6-5|.
CASSSLDRDHEQYF
TGTGCCAGCAGTTCCTTGGACAGGGACCACGAGCAGTACTTC
>.|TRBJ1-3|TRBV7-2|.
CASSRSGGDGNTIYF
TGTGCCAGCAGCCGGAGTGGGGGGGATGGAAACACCATATATTTT
>.|TRBJ1-5|TRBV19|.
CASSIGRDNQPQHF
TGTGCCAGTAGTATAGGCAGGGACAATCAGCCCCAGCATTTT
>.|TRBJ1-1|TRBV5-1|.
CASSLEDTEAFF
TGCGCCAGCAGCTTGGAGGACACTGAAGCTTTCTTT
>.|TRBJ1-5|TRBV9|.
CASSVRDGGPQHF
TGTGCCAGCAGCGTCCGGGACGGGGGACCCCAGCATTTT
>.|TRBJ1-2|TRBV6-5|.
CASSYSGVNYGYTF
TGTGCCAGCAGTTACTCCGGAGTAAACTATGGCTACACCTTC
>.|TRBJ1-2|TRBV5-6|.
CVSSFVGTRSGYTF
TGTGTCAGCAGCTTCGTCGGGACACGTAGTGGCTACACCTTC
>.|TRBJ2-7|TRBV10-1|.
CASSESTVWETVHYEQYF
TGCGCCAGCAGTGAGTCGACGGTTTGGGAGACGGTCCATTACGAGCAGTACTTC
>.|TRBJ2-2|TRBV18|few
CASSPSEVGGELFF
TGTGCCAGCTCACCAAGTGAGGTTGGCGGGGAGCTGTTTTTT
>.|TRBJ2-2|TRBV2|.
CASSVINTGELFF
TGTGCCAGCAGTGTTATTAACACCGGGGAGCTGTTTTTT
>.|TRBJ2-7|TRBV5-1|.
CASSLLLSSYEQYF
TGCGCCAGCAGCTTATTATTAAGCTCCTACGAGCAGTACTTC
>.|TRBJ2-5|TRBV29-1|.
CSVEDLIRALKQETQYF
TGCAGCGTTGAAGACCTAATAAGGGCCTTAAAGCAAGAGACCCAGTACTTC
>TRBD1|TRBJ2-7|TRBV7-2|.
CASSLATGANYEQYF
TGTGCCAGCAGCTTAGCTACAGGGGCAAACTACGAGCAGTACTTC
>TRBD1|TRBJ1-1|TRBV5-1|few
CASSLGLQGARAFF
TGCGCCAGCAGCTTGGGCCTTCAGGGGGCGCGGGCTTTCTTT
>TRBD1|TRBJ1-4|TRBV23-1|.
CASTADRGDEKLFF
TGCGCCAGCACCGCGGACAGGGGCGATGAAAAACTGTTTTTT
>TRBD2|TRBJ2-1|TRBV18|.
CASSLREISGGAVNEQFF
TGTGCCAGCTCACTGCGAGAAATTAGCGGGGGGGCTGTCAATGAGCAGTTCTTC
>.|TRBJ1-2|TRBV15|once
CATSRGRRPRQGYTF
TGTGCCACCAGCAGAGGTCGACGCCCTCGGCAGGGCTACACCTTC
>.|TRBJ2-7|TRBV28|.
CAGKGGGFGEQYF
TGTGCCGGGAAAGGGGGGGGATTTGGGGAGCAGTACTTC
>.|TRBJ2-2|TRBV18|once
CASSMGPNTGELFF
TGTGCCAGCTCAATGGGCCCGAACACCGGGGAGCTGTTTTTT
>TRBD1|TRBJ1-5|TRBV28|.
CASSRVQGNDQPQHF
TGTGCCAGCAGCCGGGTACAGGGGAACGATCAGCCCCAGCATTTT
>TRBD2|TRBJ2-5|TRBV9|.
CASSVAGGPRETQYF
TGTGCCAGCAGCGTAGCGGGAGGGCCACGGGAGACCCAGTACTTC
>TRBD2|TRBJ2-5|TRBV6-6|.
CASSYSAGGAETQYF
TGTGCCAGCAGTTACTCAGCGGGGGGGGCAGAGACCCAGTACTTC
>.|TRBJ2-6|TRBV9|.
CASSGFSGANVLTF
TGTGCCAGCAGCGGGTTCTCTGGGGCCAACGTCCTGACTTTC
>.|TRBJ2-7|TRBV7-2|.
CASSLAPEGSYEQYF
TGTGCCAGCAGCTTAGCACCGGAGGGATCCTACGAGCAGTACTTC
>TRBD2|TRBJ2-1|TRBV11-2|once
CASSFPPGLAGVEQFF
TGTGCCAGCAGCTTCCCGCCGGGACTAGCGGGGGTTGAGCAGTTCTTC
>.|TRBJ2-6|TRBV10-3|.
CAITGSNSGANVLTF
TGTGCCATCACGGGCAGCAACTCTGGGGCCAACGTCCTGACTTTC
>TRBD1|TRBJ2-1|TRBV9|.
CASSVADRSSSEQFF
TGTGCCAGCAGCGTAGCGGACAGGTCGAGTAGTGAGCAGTTCTTC
>TRBD1|TRBJ2-2|TRBV19|.
CASIEGQGITGELFF
TGTGCCAGTATCGAGGGACAGGGGATCACCGGGGAGCTGTTTTTT